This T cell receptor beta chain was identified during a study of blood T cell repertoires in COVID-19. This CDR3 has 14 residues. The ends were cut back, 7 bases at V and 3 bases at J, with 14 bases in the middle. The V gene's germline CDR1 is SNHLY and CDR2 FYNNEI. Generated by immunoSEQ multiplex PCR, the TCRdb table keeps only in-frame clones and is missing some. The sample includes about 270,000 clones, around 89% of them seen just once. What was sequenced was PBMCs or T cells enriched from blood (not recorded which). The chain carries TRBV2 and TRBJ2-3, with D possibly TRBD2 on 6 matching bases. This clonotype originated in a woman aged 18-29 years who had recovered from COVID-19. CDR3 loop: CASNLPRGTDTQYF. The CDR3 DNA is TGTGCCAGCAACTTACCCCGGGGGACAGATACGCAGTATTTT. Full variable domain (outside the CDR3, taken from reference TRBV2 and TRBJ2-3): EPEVTQTPSHQVTQMGQEVILRCVPISNHLYFYWYRQILGQKVEFLVSFYNNEISEKSEIFDDQFSVERPDGSNFTLKIRSTKLEDSAMYFCASNLPRGTDTQYFGPGTRLTVL.